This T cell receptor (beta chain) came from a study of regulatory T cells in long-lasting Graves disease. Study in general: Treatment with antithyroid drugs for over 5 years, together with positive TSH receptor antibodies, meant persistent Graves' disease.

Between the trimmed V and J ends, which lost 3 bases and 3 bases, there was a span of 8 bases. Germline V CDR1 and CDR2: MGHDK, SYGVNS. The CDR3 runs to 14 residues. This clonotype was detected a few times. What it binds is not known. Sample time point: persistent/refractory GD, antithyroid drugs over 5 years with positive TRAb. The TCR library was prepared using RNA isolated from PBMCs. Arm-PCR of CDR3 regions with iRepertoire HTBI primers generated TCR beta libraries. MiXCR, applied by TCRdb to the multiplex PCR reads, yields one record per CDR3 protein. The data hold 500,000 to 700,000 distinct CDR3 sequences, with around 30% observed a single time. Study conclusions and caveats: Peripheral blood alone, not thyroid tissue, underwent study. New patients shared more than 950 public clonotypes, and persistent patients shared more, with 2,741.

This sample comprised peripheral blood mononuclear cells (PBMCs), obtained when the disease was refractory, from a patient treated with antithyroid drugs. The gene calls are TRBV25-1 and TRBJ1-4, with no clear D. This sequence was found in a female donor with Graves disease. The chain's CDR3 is CASSEASANEKLFF. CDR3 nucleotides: TGTGCCAGCAGTGAGGCATCGGCTAATGAAAAACTGTTTTTT.